The clone carrying this T cell receptor beta chain occurred a few times. Its cognate antigen is unknown. Germline V lookup: CDR1 MDHEN, CDR2 SYDVKM. The length of the CDR3 is 14 residues. The V and J ends lost 8 bases and 5 bases, in that order; junction bases with no gene match: 8. The repertoire was sequenced with immunoSEQ multiplex PCR; TCRdb's copy has only in-frame clones and lacks some. The sample contains 17,000 or so clones, under 50% of which appear only once. These data are taken from a study of siplizumab effects on memory and regulatory T cells. An approximately six-day coculture at 37°C was performed with the mixed lymphocyte reaction cells. General study points: Mappable alloreactive CD4+ clones were on average roughly 70% Treg-derived with siplizumab, approximately 30% in controls.

The genes are TRBV28 and TRBJ2-1; 8 bases fit TRBD2. The sample taken for sequencing was CFSE-low (dividing) CD4+ T cells sorted from an allogeneic mixed lymphocyte reaction. This clonotype was obtained from a human donor in good health; the cells came from an allogeneic mixed lymphocyte reaction. CDR3 sequence: CASQGTSGNNEQFF. The CDR3 DNA sequence: TGTGCCAGCCAAGGAACTAGCGGAAACAATGAGCAGTTCTTC.